The rows below give T cell receptor beta chains drawn from one sample of a study of shared T cell receptors in the human thymus. The assay was immunoSEQ multiplex PCR, and TCRdb's table has in-frame clones only and misses some. The sample shows some 700,000 clones, around 87% of them seen only once. The data also belong to a second study, concerning human thymus T cells.

Sequenced input: thymocytes. These receptors all stem from a boy under two years old with a congenital heart defect. CDR3s leave out the opening cysteine and the closing phenylalanine or tryptophan. A D gene is named only where the DNA matches it firmly.

j_call d_call v_call cdr3_aa
TRBJ2-1 TRBD2 TRBV10-3 AISESVASGSPGEQF
TRBJ2-7 NA TRBV28 ASSGRDISYEQY
TRBJ1-3 TRBD1 TRBV6-5 ASSYSPTGDGNTIY
TRBJ2-5 TRBD2 TRBV6-5 ASSLGLAGPKTQY
TRBJ2-7 TRBD1 TRBV19 ASSPPGTASYEQY
TRBJ2-3 TRBD1 TRBV11-2 ASSRGQSEGTDTQY
TRBJ1-2 NA TRBV5-1 ASSLLVVATNGYT
TRBJ2-4 TRBD1 TRBV28 ASSHGSQGRGLAKNIQY
TRBJ2-5 TRBD2 TRBV12-5 ASGFRLAGGPGELKETQY
TRBJ2-7 TRBD1 TRBV4-3 ASSPRTGGPPYEQY
TRBJ2-4 NA TRBV7-2 ASSREAKNIQY
TRBJ1-1 NA TRBV6-5 ASTKGGGNTEAF